The 15 T cell receptor beta chains in this list originate from one sample, sequenced in a study of Graves' ophthalmopathy and Graves' hyperthyroidism. RNA transcripts were the template, and TCR beta CDR3 regions were amplified from them. HTBI-primed RT-PCR formed the first round, and a multiplex PCR formed the second. TCRdb analysed the multiplex PCR reads with MiXCR anew, one entry per CDR3 protein. The data hold roughly 410,000 distinct CDR3 sequences, with 15% observed a single time. Sequencing input: peripheral blood. The receptors derive from a woman in her late teens or twenties with stable Graves' hyperthyroidism.

This clonotype was picked up many times. The chain employs TRBV20-1 and TRBJ1-1; D gene unclear. Germline CDR1 reads DFQATT; CDR2 reads SNEGSKA (reference sequence). The length of the CDR3 is 14 residues. Trimming removed 0 bases at V and 0 bases at J, with 8 bases between. CDR3 nucleotides: TGCAGTGCTAGAGATCCACGGCTGAACACTGAAGCTTTCTTT. Its translation: CSARDPRLNTEAFF.

This clonotype was picked up many times. This chain links TRBV29-1 with TRBJ2-7, with D perhaps assigned TRBD1 or TRBD2 (6 bases each). The CDR3 is 14 residues long. The germline V gene has CDR1 SQVTM and CDR2 ANQGSEA. V lost 2 bases to trimming and J lost 5 bases, with 16 bases between them. CDR3 nucleotide sequence: TGCAGCGTTGAAAAAAGGGGGGCGGGGAACGAGCAGTACTTC. Its protein product is CSVEKRGAGNEQYF.

The chain is built from TRBV20-1 and TRBJ1-5, with 10 bases that match TRBD1. The germline CDR1 and CDR2 sequences are DFQATT and SNEGSKA (reference sequence). The V and J ends lost 3 bases and 2 bases, in that order; junction bases with no gene match: 7. CDR3 length: 16 residues. CDR3 DNA sequence: TGCAGTGCTAGCCATGACAGGGGGCTCGGCAATCAGCCCCAGCATTTT. Translating gives CSASHDRGLGNQPQHF.

In this sample, this clonotype turned up a few times. The V and J genes are TRBV18 and TRBJ1-5; 7 nucleotides match TRBD1. Germline lookup yields CDR1 KGHSH and CDR2 LQKENI. V lost 6 bases to trimming and J lost 1 base; unmatched junction nucleotides: 6. The CDR3 is 15 amino acids. The CDR3 region is CASSRKTGSNQPQHF. CDR3 nucleotide sequence: TGTGCCAGCTCCCGCAAGACAGGGAGCAATCAGCCCCAGCATTTT.

This clonotype was counted many times. V is TRBV27 and J is TRBJ1-2; 7 nucleotides agree with TRBD1. CDR1 MNHEY and CDR2 SMNVEV come from the germline V gene (reference sequence). The CDR3 consists of 15 residues. The ends lost 7 bases at V and 4 bases at J; junction bases unmatched: 12. The CDR3 protein is CASTPVGTASYGYTF. CDR3 in DNA: TGTGCCAGCACCCCCGTCGGGACAGCAAGCTATGGCTACACCTTC.

Of note for this clonotype: This may be a read error, as it is one base from a much larger clone. The chain joins TRBV12-3 or TRBV12-4 to TRBJ1-2; 7 nucleotides agree with TRBD1. This CDR3 comprises 15 residues. CDR3 nucleotide sequence: TGTGCCAGCAGTAGGGGGACAGTGGGTTTTGATGGCCACACCTTC. Protein product: CASSRGTVGFDGHTF.

Details on this clonotype: Being one base from a much bigger clone, this may be a read error. The CDR3: CATKAGKRDNQPQHF. CDR3 nucleotide sequence: TGTGCCACTAAAGCGGGGAAAAGGGACAATCAGCCCCAGCATTTT. The chain couples TRBV19 to TRBJ1-5; no clear D gene. The CDR3 is 15 residues long. Germline lookup yields CDR1 LNHDA and CDR2 SQIVND (reference sequence). V was clipped by 10 bases and J by 3 bases, with 19 bases between them.

This clonotype was detected ten times or more. This chain links TRBV5-1 with TRBJ1-1; 8 bases match TRBD1. Germline CDR1 SGHRS, CDR2 YFSETQ. The CDR3 has 15 residues. J lost 0 bases, V lost 4 bases, and 5 bases had no gene match. The CDR3 reads CASSVPGGLNTEAFF. The CDR3 DNA reads TGCGCCAGCAGCGTACCAGGGGGCTTGAACACTGAAGCTTTCTTT.

This clonotype has at least ten counts. The CDR3 nucleotides read TGTGCCAGCAGCTTGGGATACTACAGGCGAGACTACGAGCAGTACTTC. As protein: CASSLGYYRRDYEQYF. The chain recombines TRBV11-2 with TRBJ2-7; D possibly corresponds to TRBD1 (5 bases). This CDR3 region has 16 residues. V shed 3 bases and J shed 3 bases, with 18 bases lying between them. CDR1 is SGHAT, CDR2 FQNNGV, per germline.

A few counts support this clonotype. The V call is TRBV4-1, the J call TRBJ1-1, with 7 bases lining up with TRBD1. The CDR3 is 18 amino acids. J was trimmed by 1 base and V by 0 bases; bases with no gene match: 11. Germline CDR1 and CDR2: MGHRA and YSYEKL. DNA for the CDR3: TGCGCCAGCAGCCAAGAACCGGCAGGGGGTGGGAGGAACACTGAAGCTTTCTTT. Its protein product is CASSQEPAGGGRNTEAFF.

Turning to this clonotype: One end of the junction is discordant with germline, which a read error may explain. V and J are TRBV6-1 and TRBJ1-2; weak D call: TRBD1 (5 bases). Germline V lookup: CDR1 MNHNS, CDR2 SASEGT. The CDR3 is 14 amino acids. Here the CDR3 reads CVSSVSGANYGYTF. CDR3 DNA sequence: TGTGTCAGCAGTGTCTCGGGGGCTAACTATGGCTACACCTTC.

This clonotype was detected many times. The chain combines TRBV19 with TRBJ1-1; D ambiguous. V was cut by 1 base and J by 3 bases, with 12 bases left in between. Looked up from germline, CDR1 is LNHDA and CDR2 is SQIVND (reference sequence). CDR3 length equals 15 residues. The CDR3 DNA is TGTGCCAGTAGTATAGCCGGGAGAGGGTACACTGAAGCTTTCTTT. This codes for CASSIAGRGYTEAFF.

This clonotype was seen repeatedly, ten times or more. The V gene is TRBV3-1, the J gene TRBJ2-7, with D unclear. V was pared by 2 bases and J by 5 bases, with 16 bases between. Looked up from germline, CDR1 is LGHDT and CDR2 is YNNKEL (reference sequence). CDR3 length: 15 residues. The DNA of the CDR3 is TGTGCCAGCAGCCAAAATGCGGACCCAACCCACGAGCAGTACTTC. Translating gives CASSQNADPTHEQYF.

The chain employs TRBV6-5 and TRBJ1-5; D unclear. The V gene lost 2 bases and the J gene lost 6 bases, with 14 bases spanning the gap. This CDR3 region has 15 residues. Germline V lookup: CDR1 MNHEY, CDR2 SVGAGI. Written as DNA, the CDR3 is TGTGCCAGCAGTTACGCCCCAAGGCAGCCTCAGCCCCAGCATTTT. Protein product: CASSYAPRQPQPQHF.

As concerns this clonotype: A read error may explain this, as a much larger clone is one base away. The V and J genes are TRBV6-5 and TRBJ2-2; D remains ambiguous. CDR1 and CDR2 (germline): MNHEY, SVGAGI. The CDR3 has 12 residues. The chain's CDR3 is CAGSYQVGELFF. DNA of the CDR3: TGTGCCGGCAGTTACCAGGTCGGGGAGCTGTTTTTT.